Listed below are T cell receptor beta chains from one sample, sequenced in a study of cytomegalovirus exposure and HLA in healthy donors. The assay was immunoSEQ multiplex PCR, and TCRdb's table has in-frame clones only and misses some. The sample gives roughly 240,000 clones, roughly 81% of which show up once; about 0.25% is in the top ten. The sequenced material came from PBMCs. These TCRs come from a girl aged 2 to 10 in good health and CMV-seronegative. CDR3s include the opening cysteine and the closing phenylalanine or tryptophan. The D gene is left open where the match is weak. Clone size is given for some rows only: seen once, a few or many times, or a class if the clone is expanded.

>TRBV6-5|-|TRBJ1-6|-
TGTGCCAGCAGTTATCCCCCCGGGGGTTGGAATTCCCCCCTCCACTTT
CASSYPPGGWNSPLHF
>TRBV5-8|TRBD1|TRBJ1-5|-
TGTGCCAGCAGGGGACAGGGGGTATACGATCAGCCCCAGCATTTT
CASRGQGVYDQPQHF
>TRBV27|-|TRBJ1-4|-
TGTGCCAGCAGTCCCCTCGACAGTCAATGGAATGAAAAACTGTTTTTT
CASSPLDSQWNEKLFF
>TRBV27|TRBD1|TRBJ1-1|-
TGTGCCAGCAGTTCCCGGACAGGAGGGAACACTGAAGCTTTCTTT
CASSSRTGGNTEAFF
>TRBV5-1|-|TRBJ2-7|-
TGCGCCAGCAGCGATTTGACAGGCCCTTCGGACGAGCAGTACTTC
CASSDLTGPSDEQYF
>TRBV18|TRBD2|TRBJ2-2|-
TGTGCCAGCTCACCAGCGGCGGGGGACACCGGGGAGCTGTTTTTT
CASSPAAGDTGELFF
>TRBV6-1|-|TRBJ2-2|-
TGTGCCAGCAGCGGGGTGGTGGAGGGGGAGCTGTTTTTT
CASSGVVEGELFF
>TRBV6-4|TRBD2|TRBJ2-2|-
TGTGCCAGCAGACTAGCGGGGGCCACCGGGGAGCTGTTTTTT
CASRLAGATGELFF
>TRBV29-1|-|TRBJ1-4|-
TGCAGCGTTGGACGGGGGGCGGATGAAAAACTGTTTTTT
CSVGRGADEKLFF
>TRBV10-1|-|TRBJ2-7|-
TGCGCCAGCAGTGAAGGAACGGGAGTTCCCCCCTACGAGCAGTACTTC
CASSEGTGVPPYEQYF
>TRBV6-6|TRBD2|TRBJ2-1|-
TGTGCCAGCAGTCTTTCGGGGGGTAATGAGCAGTTCTTC
CASSLSGGNEQFF
>TRBV29-1|-|TRBJ1-1|few
TGCAGCGTTGTAGGTCAGGGGAACACTGAAGCTTTCTTT
CSVVGQGNTEAFF
>TRBV5-4|-|TRBJ2-5|-
TGTGCCAGCAGCTTGAAAGCGGGAGAGACCCAGTACTTC
CASSLKAGETQYF
>TRBV29-1|-|TRBJ1-2|-
TGCAGCGTTGAGGTTACAGGGCCCGTAAACTATGGCTACACCTTC
CSVEVTGPVNYGYTF
>TRBV19|-|TRBJ1-6|-
TGTGCCAGTAGTATAGACGCGGGTTCACCCCTCCACTTT
CASSIDAGSPLHF
>TRBV7-2|TRBD1|TRBJ1-5|-
TGTGCCAGCAGCTTAGGCTCCCCTTCGACAGGGGCTGCGGTTCAGCCCCAGCATTTT
CASSLGSPSTGAAVQPQHF